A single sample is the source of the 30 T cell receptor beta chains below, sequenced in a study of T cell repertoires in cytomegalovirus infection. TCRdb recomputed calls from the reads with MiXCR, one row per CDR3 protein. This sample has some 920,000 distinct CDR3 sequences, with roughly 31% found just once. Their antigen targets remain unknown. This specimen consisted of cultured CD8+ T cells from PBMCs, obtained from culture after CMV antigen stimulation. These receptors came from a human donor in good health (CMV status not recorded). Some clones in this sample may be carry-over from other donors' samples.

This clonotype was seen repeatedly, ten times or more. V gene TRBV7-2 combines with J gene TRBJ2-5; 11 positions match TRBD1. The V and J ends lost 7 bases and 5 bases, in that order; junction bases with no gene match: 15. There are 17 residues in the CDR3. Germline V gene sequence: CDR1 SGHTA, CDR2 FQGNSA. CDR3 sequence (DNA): TGTGCCAGCAAACCCCAACATCGGACAGGGGGCGACGAGACCCAGTACTTC. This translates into CASKPQHRTGGDETQYF.

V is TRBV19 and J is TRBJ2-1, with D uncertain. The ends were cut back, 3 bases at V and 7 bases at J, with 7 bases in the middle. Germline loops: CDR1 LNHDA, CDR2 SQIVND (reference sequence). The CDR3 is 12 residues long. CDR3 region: CASSMSGNEQFF. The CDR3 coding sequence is TGTGCCAGTAGTATGAGTGGGAATGAGCAGTTCTTC.

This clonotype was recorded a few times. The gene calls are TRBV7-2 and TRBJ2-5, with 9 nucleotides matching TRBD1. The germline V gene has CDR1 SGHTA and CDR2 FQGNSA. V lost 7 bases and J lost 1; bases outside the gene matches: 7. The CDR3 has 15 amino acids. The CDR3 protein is CASTHRGRGQETQYF. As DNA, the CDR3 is TGTGCCAGCACCCACAGGGGGCGAGGCCAAGAGACCCAGTACTTC.

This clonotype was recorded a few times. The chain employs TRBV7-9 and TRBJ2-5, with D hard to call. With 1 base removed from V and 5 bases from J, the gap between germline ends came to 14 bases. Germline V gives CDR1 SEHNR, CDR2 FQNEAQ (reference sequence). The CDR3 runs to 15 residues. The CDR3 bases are TGTGCCAGCAGCTTAGTGCTCTCCACCGGGGAGACCCAGTACTTC. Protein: CASSLVLSTGETQYF. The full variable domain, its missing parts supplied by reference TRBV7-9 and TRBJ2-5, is DTGVSQNPRHKITKRGQNVTFRCDPISEHNRLYWYRQTLGQGPEFLTYFQNEAQLEKSRLLSDRFSAERPKGSFSTLEIQRTEQGDSAMYLCASSLVLSTGETQYFGPGTRLLVL.

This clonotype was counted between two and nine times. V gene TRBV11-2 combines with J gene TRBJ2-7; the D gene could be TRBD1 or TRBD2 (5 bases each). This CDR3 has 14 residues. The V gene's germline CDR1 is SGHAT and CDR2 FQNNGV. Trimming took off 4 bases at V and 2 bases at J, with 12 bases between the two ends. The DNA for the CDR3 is TGTGCCAGCAGCTCATGGGACCGACCCTACGAGCAGTACTTC. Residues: CASSSWDRPYEQYF. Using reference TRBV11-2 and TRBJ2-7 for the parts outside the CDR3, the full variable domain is EAGVAQSPRYKIIEKRQSVAFWCNPISGHATLYWYQQILGQGPKLLIQFQNNGVVDDSQLPKDRFSAERLKGVDSTLKIQPAKLEDSAVYLCASSSWDRPYEQYFGPGTRLTVT.

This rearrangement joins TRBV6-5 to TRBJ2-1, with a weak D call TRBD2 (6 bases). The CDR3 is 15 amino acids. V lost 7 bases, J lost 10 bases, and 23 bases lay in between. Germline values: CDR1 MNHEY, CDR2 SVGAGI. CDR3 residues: CASTRGRKGGGEQFF. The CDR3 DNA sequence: TGTGCCAGCACTCGTGGTAGGAAGGGTGGGGGGGAGCAGTTCTTC.

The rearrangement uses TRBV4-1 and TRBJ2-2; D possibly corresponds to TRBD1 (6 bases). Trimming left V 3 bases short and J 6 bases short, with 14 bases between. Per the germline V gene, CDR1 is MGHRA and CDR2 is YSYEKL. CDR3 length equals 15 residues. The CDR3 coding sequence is TGCGCCAGCAGCCAGATTAACAGGGTGGCCGGGGAGCTGTTTTTT. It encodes CASSQINRVAGELFF.

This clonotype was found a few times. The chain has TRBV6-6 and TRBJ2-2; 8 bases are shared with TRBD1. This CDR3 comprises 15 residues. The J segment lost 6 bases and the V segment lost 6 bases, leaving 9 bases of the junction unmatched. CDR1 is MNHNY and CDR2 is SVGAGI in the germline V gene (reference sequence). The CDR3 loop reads CASRSDRAVAGELFF. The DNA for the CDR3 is TGTGCCAGCAGATCGGACAGGGCGGTCGCCGGGGAGCTGTTTTTT.

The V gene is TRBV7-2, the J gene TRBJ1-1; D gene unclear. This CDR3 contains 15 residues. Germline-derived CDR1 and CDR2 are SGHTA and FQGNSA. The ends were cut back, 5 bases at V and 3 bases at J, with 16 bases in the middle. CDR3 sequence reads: CASSNPPGGYTEAFF. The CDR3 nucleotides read TGTGCCAGCAGCAATCCTCCTGGAGGGTACACTGAAGCTTTCTTT.

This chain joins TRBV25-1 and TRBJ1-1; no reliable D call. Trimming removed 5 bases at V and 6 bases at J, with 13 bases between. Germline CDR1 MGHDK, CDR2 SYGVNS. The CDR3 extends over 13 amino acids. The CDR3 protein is CASSPLGRPEAFF. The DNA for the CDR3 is TGTGCCAGCAGTCCACTCGGACGGCCTGAAGCTTTCTTT.

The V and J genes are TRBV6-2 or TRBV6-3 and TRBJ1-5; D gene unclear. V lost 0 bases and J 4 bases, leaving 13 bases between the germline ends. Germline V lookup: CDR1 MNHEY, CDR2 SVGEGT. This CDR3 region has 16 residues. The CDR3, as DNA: TGTGCCAGCAGTTACTCGATTCAGTCTCTAAATCAGCCCCAGCATTTT. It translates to CASSYSIQSLNQPQHF.

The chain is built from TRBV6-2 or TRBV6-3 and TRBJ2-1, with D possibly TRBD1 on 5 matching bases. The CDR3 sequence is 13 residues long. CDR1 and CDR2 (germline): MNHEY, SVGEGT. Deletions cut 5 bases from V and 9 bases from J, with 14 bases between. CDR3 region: CASSRDRWGEQFF. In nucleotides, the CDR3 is TGTGCCAGCAGTCGAGACAGATGGGGTGAGCAGTTCTTC.

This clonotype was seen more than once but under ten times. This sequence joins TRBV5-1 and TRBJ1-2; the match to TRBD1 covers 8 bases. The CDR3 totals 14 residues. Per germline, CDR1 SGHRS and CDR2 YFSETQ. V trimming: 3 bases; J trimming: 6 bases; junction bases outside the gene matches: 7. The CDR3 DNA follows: TGCGCCAGCAGCTCACGACAGGGGTTGGATGGCTACACCTTC. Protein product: CASSSRQGLDGYTF.

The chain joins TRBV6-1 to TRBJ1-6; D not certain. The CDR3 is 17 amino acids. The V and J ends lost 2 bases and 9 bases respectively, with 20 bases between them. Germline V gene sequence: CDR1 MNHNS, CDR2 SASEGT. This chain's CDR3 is CASSEIAPRSSGSPLHF. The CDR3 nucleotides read TGTGCCAGCAGTGAAATCGCTCCCCGATCTAGCGGTTCACCCCTCCACTTT.

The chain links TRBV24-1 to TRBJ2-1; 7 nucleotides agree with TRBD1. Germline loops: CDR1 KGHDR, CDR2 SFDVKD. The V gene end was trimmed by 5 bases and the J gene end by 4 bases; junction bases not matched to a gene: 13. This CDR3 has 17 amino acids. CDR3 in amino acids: CATSGVSKDRLYNEQFF. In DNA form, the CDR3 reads TGTGCCACCAGTGGGGTTTCGAAGGACAGGTTATACAATGAGCAGTTCTTC.

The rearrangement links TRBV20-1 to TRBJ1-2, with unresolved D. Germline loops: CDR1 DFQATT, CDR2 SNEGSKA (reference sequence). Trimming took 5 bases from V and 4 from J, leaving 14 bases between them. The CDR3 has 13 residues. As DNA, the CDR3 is TGCAGTGCTCGCCTCCGGGATATCTATGGCTACACCTTC. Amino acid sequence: CSARLRDIYGYTF.

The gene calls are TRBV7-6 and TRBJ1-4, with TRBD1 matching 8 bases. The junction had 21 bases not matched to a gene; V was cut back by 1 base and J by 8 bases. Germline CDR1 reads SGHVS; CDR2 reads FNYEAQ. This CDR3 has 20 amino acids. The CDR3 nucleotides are TGTGCCAGCAGCTTAGACGTCCTCACCACAGGGGGAGAGGCTACGGAAAAACTGTTTTTT. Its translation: CASSLDVLTTGGEATEKLFF.

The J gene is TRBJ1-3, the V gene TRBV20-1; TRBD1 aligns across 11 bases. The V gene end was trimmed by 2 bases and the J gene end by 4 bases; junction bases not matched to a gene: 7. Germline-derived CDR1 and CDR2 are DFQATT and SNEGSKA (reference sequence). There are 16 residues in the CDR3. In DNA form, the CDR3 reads TGCAGTGCTAGAAGAGGACAGGGGGCGCTCGGAAACACCATATATTTT. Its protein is CSARRGQGALGNTIYF.

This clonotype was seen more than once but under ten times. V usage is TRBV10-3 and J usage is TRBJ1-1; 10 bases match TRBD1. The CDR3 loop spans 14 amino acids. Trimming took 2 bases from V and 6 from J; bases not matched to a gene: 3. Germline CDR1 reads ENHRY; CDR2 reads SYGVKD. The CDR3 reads CAISEPDRGPEAFF. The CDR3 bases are TGTGCCATCAGTGAGCCTGACAGGGGGCCTGAAGCTTTCTTT.

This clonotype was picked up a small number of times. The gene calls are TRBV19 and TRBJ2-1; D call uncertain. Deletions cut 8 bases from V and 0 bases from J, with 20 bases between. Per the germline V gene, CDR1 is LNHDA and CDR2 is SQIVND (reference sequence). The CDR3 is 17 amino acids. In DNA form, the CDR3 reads TGTGCCAGTCGCTCGTCAGGCGACCCCATCTCCTACAATGAGCAGTTCTTC. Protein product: CASRSSGDPISYNEQFF. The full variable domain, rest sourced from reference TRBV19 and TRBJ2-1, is DGGITQSPKYLFRKEGQNVTLSCEQNLNHDAMYWYRQDPGQGLRLIYYSQIVNDFQKGDIAEGYSVSREKKESFPLTVTSAQKNPTAFYLCASRSSGDPISYNEQFFGPGTRLTVL.

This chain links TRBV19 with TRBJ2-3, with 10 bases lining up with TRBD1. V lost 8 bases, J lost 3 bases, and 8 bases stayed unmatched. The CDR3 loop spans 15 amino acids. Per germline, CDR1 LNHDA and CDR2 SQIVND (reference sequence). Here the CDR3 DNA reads TGTGCCAGTTTACTTCGGACAGGGGGAACAGATACGCAGTATTTT. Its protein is CASLLRTGGTDTQYF.

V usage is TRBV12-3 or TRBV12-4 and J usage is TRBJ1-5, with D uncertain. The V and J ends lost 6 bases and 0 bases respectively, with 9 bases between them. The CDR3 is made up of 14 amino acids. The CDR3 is CASRHVNSNQPQHF. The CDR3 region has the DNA TGTGCCAGCAGACATGTGAATAGCAATCAGCCCCAGCATTTT.

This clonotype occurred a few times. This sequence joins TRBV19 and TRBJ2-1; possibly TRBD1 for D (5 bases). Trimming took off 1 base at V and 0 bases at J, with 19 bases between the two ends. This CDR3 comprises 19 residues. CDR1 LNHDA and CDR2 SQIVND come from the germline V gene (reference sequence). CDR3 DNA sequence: TGTGCCAGTAGTATAGTAGGGGCCTTGGACCCAAGCTCCTACAATGAGCAGTTCTTC. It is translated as CASSIVGALDPSSYNEQFF.

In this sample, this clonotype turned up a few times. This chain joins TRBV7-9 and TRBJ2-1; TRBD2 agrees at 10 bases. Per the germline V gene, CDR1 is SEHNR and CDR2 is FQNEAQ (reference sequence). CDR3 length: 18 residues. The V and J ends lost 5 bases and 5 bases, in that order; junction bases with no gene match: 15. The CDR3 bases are TGTGCCAGCAGCCTCCCCGGCCCCGATAGCGGGGGGCACAATGAGCAGTTCTTC. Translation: CASSLPGPDSGGHNEQFF. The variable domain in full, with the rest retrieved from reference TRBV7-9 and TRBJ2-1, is DTGVSQNPRHKITKRGQNVTFRCDPISEHNRLYWYRQTLGQGPEFLTYFQNEAQLEKSRLLSDRFSAERPKGSFSTLEIQRTEQGDSAMYLCASSLPGPDSGGHNEQFFGPGTRLTVL.

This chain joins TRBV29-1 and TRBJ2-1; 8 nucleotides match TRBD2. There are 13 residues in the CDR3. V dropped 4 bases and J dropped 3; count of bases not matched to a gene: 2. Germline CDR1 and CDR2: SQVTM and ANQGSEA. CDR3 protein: CSVVLADYNEQFF. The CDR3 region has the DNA TGCAGCGTTGTACTAGCGGACTACAATGAGCAGTTCTTC.

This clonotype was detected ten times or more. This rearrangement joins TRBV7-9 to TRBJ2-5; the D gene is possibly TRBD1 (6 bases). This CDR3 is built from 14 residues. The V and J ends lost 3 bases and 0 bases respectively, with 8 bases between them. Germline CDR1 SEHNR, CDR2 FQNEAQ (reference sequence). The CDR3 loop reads CASSFDRYQETQYF. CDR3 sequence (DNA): TGTGCCAGCAGCTTCGACAGGTACCAAGAGACCCAGTACTTC.

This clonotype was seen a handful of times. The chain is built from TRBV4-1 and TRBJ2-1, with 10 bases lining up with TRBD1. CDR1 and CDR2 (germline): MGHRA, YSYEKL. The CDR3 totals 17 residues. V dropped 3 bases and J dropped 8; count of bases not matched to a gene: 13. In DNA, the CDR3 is TGCGCCAGCAGCCAGACGAAAAATGGACAGGGGGGGGATGAGCAGTTCTTC. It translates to CASSQTKNGQGGDEQFF.

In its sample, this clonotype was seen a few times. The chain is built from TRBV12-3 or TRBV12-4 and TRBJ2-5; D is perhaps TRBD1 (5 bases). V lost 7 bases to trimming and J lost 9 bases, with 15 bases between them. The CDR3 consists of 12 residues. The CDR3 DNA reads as TGTGCCAGCAAAACCGGGCCAGGGTCCCAGTACTTC. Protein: CASKTGPGSQYF.

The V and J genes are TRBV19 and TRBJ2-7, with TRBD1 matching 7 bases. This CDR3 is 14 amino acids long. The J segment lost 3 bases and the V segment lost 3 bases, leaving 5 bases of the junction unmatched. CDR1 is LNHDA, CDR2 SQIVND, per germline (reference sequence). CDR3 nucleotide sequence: TGTGCCAGTAGTATGACAGGGACCGGCTACGAGCAGTACTTC. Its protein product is CASSMTGTGYEQYF.

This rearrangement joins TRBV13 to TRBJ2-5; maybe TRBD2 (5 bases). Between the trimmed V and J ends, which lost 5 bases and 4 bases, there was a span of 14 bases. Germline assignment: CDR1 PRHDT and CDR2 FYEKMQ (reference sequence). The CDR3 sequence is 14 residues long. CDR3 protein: CASSPRMAGETQYF. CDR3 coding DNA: TGTGCCAGCAGCCCCCGGATGGCGGGAGAGACCCAGTACTTC.